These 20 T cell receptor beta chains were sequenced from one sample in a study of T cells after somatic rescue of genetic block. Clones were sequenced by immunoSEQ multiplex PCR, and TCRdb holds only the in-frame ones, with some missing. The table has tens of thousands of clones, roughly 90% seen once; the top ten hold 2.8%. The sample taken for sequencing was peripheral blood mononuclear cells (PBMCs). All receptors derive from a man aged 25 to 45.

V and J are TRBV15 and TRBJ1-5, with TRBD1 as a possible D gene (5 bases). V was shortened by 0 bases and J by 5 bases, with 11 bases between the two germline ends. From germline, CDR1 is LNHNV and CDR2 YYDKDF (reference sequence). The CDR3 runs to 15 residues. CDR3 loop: CATSREIGADQPQHF. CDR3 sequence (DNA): TGTGCCACCAGCAGAGAAATAGGGGCCGATCAGCCCCAGCATTTT.

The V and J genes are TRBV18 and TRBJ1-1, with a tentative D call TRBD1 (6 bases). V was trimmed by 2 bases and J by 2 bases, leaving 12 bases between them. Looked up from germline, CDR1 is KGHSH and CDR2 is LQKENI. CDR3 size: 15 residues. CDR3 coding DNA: TGTGCCAGCTCACCATCCGGACAGCGCAACACTGAAGCTTTCTTT. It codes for CASSPSGQRNTEAFF.

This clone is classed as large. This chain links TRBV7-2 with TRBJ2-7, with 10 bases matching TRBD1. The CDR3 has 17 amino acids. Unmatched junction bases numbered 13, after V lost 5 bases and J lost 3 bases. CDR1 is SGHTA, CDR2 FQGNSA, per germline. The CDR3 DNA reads TGTGCCAGCAGCACCCCGGGACAGGGGATCGGGGTCTACGAGCAGTACTTC. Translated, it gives CASSTPGQGIGVYEQYF.

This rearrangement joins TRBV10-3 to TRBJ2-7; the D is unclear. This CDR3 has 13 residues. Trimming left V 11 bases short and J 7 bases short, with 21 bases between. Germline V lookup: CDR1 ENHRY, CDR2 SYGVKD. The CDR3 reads CASREGPTYEQYF. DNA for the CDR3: TGTGCCTCTCGCGAAGGACCCACTTATGAGCAGTACTTC.

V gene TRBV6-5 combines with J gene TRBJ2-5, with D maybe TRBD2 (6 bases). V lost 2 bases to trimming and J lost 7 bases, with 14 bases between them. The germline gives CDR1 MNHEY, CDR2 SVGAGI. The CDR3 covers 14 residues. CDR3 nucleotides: TGTGCCAGCAGTTACGGGCAGGGAGGAGGGACCCAGTACTTC. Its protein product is CASSYGQGGGTQYF.

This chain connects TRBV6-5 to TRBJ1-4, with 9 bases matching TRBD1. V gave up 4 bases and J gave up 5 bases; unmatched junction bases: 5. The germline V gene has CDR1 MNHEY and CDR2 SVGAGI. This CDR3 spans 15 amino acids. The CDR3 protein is CASSSRTGANEKLFF. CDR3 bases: TGTGCCAGCAGTTCGCGGACAGGGGCGAATGAAAAACTGTTTTTT.

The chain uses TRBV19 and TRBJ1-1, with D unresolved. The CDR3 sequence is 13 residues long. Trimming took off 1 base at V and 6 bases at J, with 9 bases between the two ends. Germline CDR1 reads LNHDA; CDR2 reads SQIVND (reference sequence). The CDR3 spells CASSIAYIAEAFF. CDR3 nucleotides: TGTGCCAGTAGTATAGCATATATTGCTGAAGCTTTCTTT.

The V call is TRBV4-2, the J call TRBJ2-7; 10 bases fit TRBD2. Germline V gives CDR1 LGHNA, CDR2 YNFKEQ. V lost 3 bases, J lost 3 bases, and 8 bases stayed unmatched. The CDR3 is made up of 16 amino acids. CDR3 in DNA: TGTGCCAGCAGCCAGCCATCTAGCGGGGGCAGCTACGAGCAGTACTTC. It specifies CASSQPSSGGSYEQYF.

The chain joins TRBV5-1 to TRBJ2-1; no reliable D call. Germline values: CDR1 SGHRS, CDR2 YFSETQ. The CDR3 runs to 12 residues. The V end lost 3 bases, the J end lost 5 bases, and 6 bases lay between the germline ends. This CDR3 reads CASSWQNNEQFF. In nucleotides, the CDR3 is TGCGCCAGCAGCTGGCAGAACAATGAGCAGTTCTTC.

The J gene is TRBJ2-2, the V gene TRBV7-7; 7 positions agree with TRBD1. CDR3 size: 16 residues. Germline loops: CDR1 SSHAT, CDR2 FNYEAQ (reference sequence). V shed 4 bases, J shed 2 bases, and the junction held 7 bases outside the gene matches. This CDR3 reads CASSYTDRANTGELFF. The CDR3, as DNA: TGTGCCAGCAGCTATACAGACAGGGCTAACACCGGGGAGCTGTTTTTT.

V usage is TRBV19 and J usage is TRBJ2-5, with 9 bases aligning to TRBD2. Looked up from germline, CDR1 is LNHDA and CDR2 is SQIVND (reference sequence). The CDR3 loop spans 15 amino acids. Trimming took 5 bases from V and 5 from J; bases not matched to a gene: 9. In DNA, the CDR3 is TGTGCCAGTAGTCCAAGTGGGACTAGCTGGGAGACCCAGTACTTC. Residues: CASSPSGTSWETQYF.

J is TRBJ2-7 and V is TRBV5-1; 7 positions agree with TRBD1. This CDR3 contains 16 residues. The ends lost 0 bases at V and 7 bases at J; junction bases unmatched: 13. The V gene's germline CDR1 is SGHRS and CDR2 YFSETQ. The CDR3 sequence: CASSLGDRAFLSEQYF. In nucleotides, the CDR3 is TGCGCCAGCAGCTTGGGAGACAGGGCCTTCTTATCTGAGCAGTACTTC.

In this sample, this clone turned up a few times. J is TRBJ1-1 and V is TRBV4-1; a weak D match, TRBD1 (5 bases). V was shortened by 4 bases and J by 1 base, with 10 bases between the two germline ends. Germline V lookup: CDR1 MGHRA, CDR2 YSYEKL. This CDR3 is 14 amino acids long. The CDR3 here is CASSPGHTNTEAFF. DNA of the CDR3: TGCGCCAGCAGCCCCGGACATACGAACACTGAAGCTTTCTTT.

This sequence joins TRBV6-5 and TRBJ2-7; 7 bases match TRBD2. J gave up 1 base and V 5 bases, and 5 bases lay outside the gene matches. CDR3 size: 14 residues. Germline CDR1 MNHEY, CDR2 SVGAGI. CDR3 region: CASSLAASSYEQYF. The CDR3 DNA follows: TGTGCCAGCAGTCTAGCGGCATCTTCCTACGAGCAGTACTTC.

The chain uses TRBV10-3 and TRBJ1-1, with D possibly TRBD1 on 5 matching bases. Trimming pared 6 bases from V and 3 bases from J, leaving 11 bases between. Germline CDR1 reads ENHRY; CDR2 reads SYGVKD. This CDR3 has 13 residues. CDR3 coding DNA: TGTGCCATCAGGGATGACAGCTACACTGAAGCTTTCTTT. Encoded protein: CAIRDDSYTEAFF.

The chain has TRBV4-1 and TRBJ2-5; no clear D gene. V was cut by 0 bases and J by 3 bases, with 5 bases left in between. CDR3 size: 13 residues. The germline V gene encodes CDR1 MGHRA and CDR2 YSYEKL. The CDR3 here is CASSQDSEETQYF. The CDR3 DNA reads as TGCGCCAGCAGCCAAGATTCCGAAGAGACCCAGTACTTC.

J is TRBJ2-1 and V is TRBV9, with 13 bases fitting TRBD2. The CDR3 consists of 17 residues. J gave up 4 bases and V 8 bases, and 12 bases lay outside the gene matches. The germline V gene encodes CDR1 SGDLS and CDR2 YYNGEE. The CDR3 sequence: CASTGLAGAPGYNEQFF. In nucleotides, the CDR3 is TGTGCCAGTACTGGACTAGCGGGAGCCCCTGGGTACAATGAGCAGTTCTTC.

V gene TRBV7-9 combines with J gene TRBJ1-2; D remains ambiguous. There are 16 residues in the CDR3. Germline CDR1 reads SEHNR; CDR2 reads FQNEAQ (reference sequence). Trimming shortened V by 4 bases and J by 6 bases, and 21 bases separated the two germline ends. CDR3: CASSSANGGGINGYTF. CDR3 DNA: TGTGCCAGCAGCTCGGCGAACGGCGGCGGTATTAATGGCTACACCTTC.

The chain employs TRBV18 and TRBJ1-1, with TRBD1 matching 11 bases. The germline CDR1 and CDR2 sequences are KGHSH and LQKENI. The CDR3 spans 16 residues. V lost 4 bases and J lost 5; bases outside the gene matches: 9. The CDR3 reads CASSLQGQGAITEAFF. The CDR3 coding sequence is TGTGCCAGCTCACTACAAGGACAGGGGGCGATAACTGAAGCTTTCTTT.

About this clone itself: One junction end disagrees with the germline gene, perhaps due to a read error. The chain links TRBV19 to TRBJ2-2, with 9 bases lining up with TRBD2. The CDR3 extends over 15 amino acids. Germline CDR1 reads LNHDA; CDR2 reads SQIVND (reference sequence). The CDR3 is CASNGGGANAGELFF. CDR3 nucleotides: TGTGCCAGTAACGGCGGGGGGGCGAACGCCGGGGAGCTGTTTTTT.